These T cell receptor beta chains were read from a single sample in a study of cytomegalovirus exposure and HLA in healthy donors. Sequencing was performed with immunoSEQ multiplex PCR; in TCRdb, only in-frame clones are kept and a portion is missing. The table has approximately 150,000 clones, 70% to 85% seen once. Sequenced: PBMCs. The receptors derive from a middle-aged man in good health and CMV-seronegative. Each CDR3 is given with its conserved first and last residue. The D gene is left open where the match is weak. Clone size is stated in some rows and not others, as once, few, many or a class when expanded.

len	j_gene	v_gene	abundance	d_gene	CDR3nt	CDR3aa
14	TRBJ1-2	TRBV19	.	TRBD1	TGTGCCAGTAGTGGGACAGGGCTCCACTATGGCTACACCTTC	CASSGTGLHYGYTF
14	TRBJ1-2	TRBV27	.	TRBD1	TGTGCCAGCAGATCAGGGACAGGGAACTATGGCTACACCTTC	CASRSGTGNYGYTF
14	TRBJ2-4	TRBV5-6	.	.	TGTGCCAGCCCCATGGGGCGGAACAAAAACATTCAGTACTTC	CASPMGRNKNIQYF
12	TRBJ1-1	TRBV4-1	few	.	TGCGCCAGCAGCCCCACAGCAGGGAAAGCTTTCTTT	CASSPTAGKAFF
14	TRBJ2-7	TRBV5-6	.	TRBD2	TGTGCCAGCAGCTTCGGAGCGGGAGCCTACGAGCAGTACTTC	CASSFGAGAYEQYF
14	TRBJ2-7	TRBV6-1	.	.	TGTGCCAGCAGTGATCCAGGAAGTTCCTACGAGCAGTACTTC	CASSDPGSSYEQYF
15	TRBJ1-1	TRBV5-6	few	.	TGTGCCAGCAGGCCCGTGGGGGGGAGAAACACTGAAGCTTTCTTT	CASRPVGGRNTEAFF
16	TRBJ2-2	TRBV2	.	TRBD2	TGTGCCAGCAGCCTGGGACTAGCGGGAGGGCACGGGGAGCTGTTTTTT	CASSLGLAGGHGELFF
14	TRBJ1-2	TRBV2	.	TRBD1	TGTGCCAGCAGGGTCAATGGACAGGGGGGAAGCTACACCTTC	CASRVNGQGGSYTF
17	TRBJ2-5	TRBV27	once	TRBD2	TGTGCCAGCAGTTTGAGGGGAAAGGGGGGCGGGAGGGAGACCCAGTACTTC	CASSLRGKGGGRETQYF
15	TRBJ2-2	TRBV12-1	.	.	TGTGCCAGCAGCTTCAGGAACCCGAACACCGGGGAGCTGTTTTTT	CASSFRNPNTGELFF
17	TRBJ1-1	TRBV28	.	.	TGTGCCAGCAGTTTATTATTTGGGCCAGCCCAGAACACTGAAGCTTTCTTT	CASSLLFGPAQNTEAFF
14	TRBJ2-7	TRBV7-2	.	.	TGTGCCAGCAGCTTATCGGATGGGCTGGGCGAGCAGTACTTC	CASSLSDGLGEQYF
15	TRBJ2-5	TRBV4-2	.	.	TGTGCCAGCAGCCAGGGACACCCTGGGGCTGAGACCCAGTACTTC	CASSQGHPGAETQYF
15	TRBJ1-5	TRBV18	.	.	TGTGCCAGCTCACCTTCGACAGCGTCAAATCAGCCCCAGCATTTT	CASSPSTASNQPQHF
12	TRBJ2-5	TRBV5-4	.	.	TGTGCCAGCAGCTCGAACTCCGAGACCCAGTACTTC	CASSSNSETQYF
13	TRBJ1-2	TRBV6-5	few	.	TGTGCCAGCAATGGTATCCGAGGAGGTGGCTACACCTTC	CASNGIRGGGYTF
13	TRBJ2-2	TRBV19	.	TRBD2	TGTGCCAGTCGTGGGAGGGCCACCGGGGAGCTGTTTTTT	CASRGRATGELFF
14	TRBJ2-7	TRBV5-6	.	.	TGTGCCAGCAGCTTGGGAGCTAGCCCCAACGAGCAGTACTTC	CASSLGASPNEQYF
15	TRBJ1-5	TRBV27	once	.	TGTGCCAGCAGGGGGACACTGAATAGCAATCAGCCCCAGCATTTT	CASRGTLNSNQPQHF
16	TRBJ2-7	TRBV5-3	.	.	TGTGCCAGAAGCTTGGGCGTGGGCGAACCGAGGGACGAGCAGTACTTC	CARSLGVGEPRDEQYF
11	TRBJ2-3	TRBV6-5	.	.	TGTGCCAGCCGGTTCACAGATACGCAGTATTTT	CASRFTDTQYF
16	TRBJ2-2	TRBV19	.	.	TGTGCCAGTAGTATTTCAGGGACACGTTACACCGGGGAGCTGTTTTTT	CASSISGTRYTGELFF
16	TRBJ1-1	TRBV28	.	.	TGTGCCAGCAGTCTGGGTACTTTTAGCCCGAACACTGAAGCTTTCTTT	CASSLGTFSPNTEAFF
15	TRBJ1-4	TRBV18	.	.	TGTGCCAGCTCACCACCGGGGGACTTCCATGAAAAACTGTTTTTT	CASSPPGDFHEKLFF
15	TRBJ2-5	TRBV27	once	TRBD1	TGTGCCAGCAGTCCCGACAGGGCCTACCAAGAGACCCAGTACTTC	CASSPDRAYQETQYF
16	TRBJ2-3	TRBV27	.	TRBD2	TGTGCCAGCAGTTCGGGACTAGCGGGAGGGCTGGATACGCAGTATTTT	CASSSGLAGGLDTQYF
15	TRBJ2-7	TRBV5-8	.	TRBD2	TGTGCCAGCAGCTTGGGACTAGCGGGAGCTGGGGAGCAGTACTTC	CASSLGLAGAGEQYF
14	TRBJ2-7	TRBV7-2	.	.	TGTGCCAGCGAACAAGGCCGGAGCTCCTACGAGCAGTACTTC	CASEQGRSSYEQYF
16	TRBJ1-2	TRBV5-6	.	.	TGTGCCAGCAGCTTGGTGTCAGGACAGAGCCGTGGGGGCTACACCTTC	CASSLVSGQSRGGYTF
15	TRBJ2-5	TRBV5-1	few	TRBD1	TGCGCCAGCAGCCCAGGGACAGGGGGCGAAGAGACCCAGTACTTC	CASSPGTGGEETQYF
14	TRBJ2-4	TRBV1	.	.	TGCACCAGCAGCTCGGGGTTAGCCAAAAACAGTCAGTACTTC	CTSSSGLAKNSQYF
14	TRBJ1-2	TRBV5-1	.	TRBD1	TGCGCCAGCAGCTTGGGACAGGGTGTCTATGGCTACACCTTC	CASSLGQGVYGYTF
15	TRBJ2-3	TRBV9	few	TRBD1	TGTGCCAGCAGCGTAGGGACAGGGGTGGCAGATACGCAGTATTTT	CASSVGTGVADTQYF
17	TRBJ2-5	TRBV7-9	.	TRBD1	TGTGCCAGCAGCTTAGGCTTTCGGGACAGGGGGGAAGAGACCCAGTACTTC	CASSLGFRDRGEETQYF
15	TRBJ2-7	TRBV7-2	.	.	TGTGCCAGCAGCTTAGCAAGTGAGAGCTCCTACGAGCAGTACTTC	CASSLASESSYEQYF
16	TRBJ1-5	TRBV28	.	.	TGTGCCAGCAGTTTCTTAAGGGGGATGAATAATCAGCCCCAGCATTTT	CASSFLRGMNNQPQHF
12	TRBJ1-2	TRBV28	.	TRBD1	TGTGCCGAGGGGGCTCGAGACTATGGCTACACCTTC	CAEGARDYGYTF
15	TRBJ2-6	TRBV11-3	.	.	TGTGCCAGCAGCTTAGACAACTCTGGGGCCAACGTCCTGACTTTC	CASSLDNSGANVLTF
15	TRBJ2-7	TRBV6-1	.	.	TGTGCCAGCAGTGAAAGTCAGGGTTACTTCTACGAGCAGTACTTC	CASSESQGYFYEQYF
15	TRBJ2-7	TRBV7-9	.	TRBD1	TGTTCCAGCAGCTTGGGGACAGGGGGAGGGTACGAGCAGTACTTC	CSSSLGTGGGYEQYF
19	TRBJ2-1	TRBV5-1	.	.	TGCGCCAGCAGATCGGACAGGGGTAGTGTTAGCGGGAGAGACAATGAGCAGTTCTTC	CASRSDRGSVSGRDNEQFF
12	TRBJ2-3	TRBV5-1	few	.	TGCGCCAGCAGCTTGGTCGCAGATACGCAGTATTTT	CASSLVADTQYF
15	TRBJ1-2	TRBV5-1	.	.	TGCGCCAGCAGCTTAGACGGGGGGGTGCGCTATGGCTACACCTTC	CASSLDGGVRYGYTF
16	TRBJ1-5	TRBV21-1	once	.	TGTGCCAGCAGCGGGGACAGGACCTATAGCAATCAGCCCCAGCATTTT	CASSGDRTYSNQPQHF
14	TRBJ2-7	TRBV7-2	.	TRBD2	TGTGCCAGCAGCTTAGCAGCGGGAGGCTCCGAGCAGTACTTC	CASSLAAGGSEQYF
15	TRBJ2-1	TRBV7-9	.	TRBD2	TGTGCCAGCAGCTTAACGGGACTAGTTGGCGATGAGCAGTTCTTC	CASSLTGLVGDEQFF
16	TRBJ2-2	TRBV5-1	once	.	TGCGCCAGCAGCTTGGAAGGGTACGGGAAGGCCGGGGAGCTGTTTTTT	CASSLEGYGKAGELFF
15	TRBJ2-1	TRBV5-1	.	.	TGCGCCAGCAGCTTGGTGGACAGCTCCTACAATGAGCAGTTCTTC	CASSLVDSSYNEQFF
15	TRBJ2-7	TRBV29-1	.	TRBD2	TGCAGCGTTGATGGGCTGGGACTAGGGTCCTACGAGCAGTACTTC	CSVDGLGLGSYEQYF
18	TRBJ1-3	TRBV7-9	few	.	TGTGCCAGCAGCTCCTCCCTCCGACAGAGAACCTCTGGAAACACCATATATTTT	CASSSSLRQRTSGNTIYF
15	TRBJ2-2	TRBV7-2	.	TRBD2	TGTGCCAGCAGCCTACTTGGACTAGCGCCCGGGGAGCTGTTTTTT	CASSLLGLAPGELFF
14	TRBJ2-7	TRBV6-6	.	.	TGTGCCAGCAGTTACGGGGTGTGGAGGGGCGAGCAGTACTTC	CASSYGVWRGEQYF
13	TRBJ2-7	TRBV5-1	.	TRBD1	TGCGCCAGCAGTTCAGGGGGCCGGTACGAGCAGTACTTC	CASSSGGRYEQYF
14	TRBJ2-7	TRBV10-3	once	TRBD2	TGTGCCATCAGCCCTAGCGGGAACTCCTACGAGCAGTACTTC	CAISPSGNSYEQYF